This T cell receptor (beta chain) was recorded in a study of T cell responses to AZD1222 COVID-19 vaccine (dated by TCRdb to the early 2020s). In the study overall: A total of around 240 trial participants underwent TCR sequencing, of whom 207 received two doses of AZD1222 and about 26 received two doses of the MenACWY control vaccine. Trial participants were enrolled by age into subgroups of 18-55, 56-69 and 70-plus years, and around 150, 29 and 61 TCR-sequenced participants, respectively, were included in these subgroups.

About this clone: Its antigen remains unidentified. The record has no base qualities; no much larger clone is one base away.

The paper's findings and limits, for the study overall: Nearly half of unique spike-specific TCRs reportedly recognized epitopes outside regions mutated in the B.1.351 and B.1.1.7 variants. A significant rise in spike-specific TCR breadth and depth was observed after two AZD1222 doses relative to day 0 and relative to MenACWY recipients. CD4 TCRs associated with the vaccine covered the entire spike protein, and the dominant responses were in regions 160-218 and 743-854. Most participants were white British and females outnumbered males, and the authors suggested that clonal diversity may have been underestimated. The 56-69-year group was small, and its depth increase did not reach significance, likely because of low power. Only six AZD1222 recipients were SARS-CoV-2 seropositive at baseline, limiting conclusions about previously exposed vaccinees. Because no samples from the day 14 peak response were available, repertoires could be characterized only after the peak T cell response.

The sample's time point label is to be understood as: about 28 days (+/-7) after the second vaccine dose. Because spike-specific TCR depth and breadth did not differ between the two schedules, AZD1222 recipients who got a second dose at roughly 4 weeks were pooled with those who got a second dose at roughly 12 weeks. Vaccinee samples came from UK trials COV001 and COV002, including a single-blind randomized controlled phase 2/3 trial of AZD1222 (ChAdOx1 nCoV-19) in healthy adults. For TCRbeta chain sequencing, PBMC samples were collected from trial participants at day 0 and at day 28 after the second dose. The CDR3 regions of human TCRbeta chains were analyzed by immunosequencing. On the authors' methods: TCRs in the repertoires were compared against a reference library of SARS-CoV-2-specific TCRs that had been generated with the MIRA antigen-specificity platform. Breadth was defined as the fraction of unique TCRs that were SARS-CoV-2-associated. Depth was defined as the fraction of total T cells that were SARS-CoV-2-associated. Using the MIRA data, each spike-specific TCR was assigned both to the spike region to which the TCR was reactive and to a CD4 or CD8 class. Log10-transformed breadth and depth values were compared by one-way ANOVA with Sidak's multiple comparisons tests. TCRdb took over this immuneACCESS table, retaining in-frame rearrangements with V and J assigned. Such tables are incomplete; in checked studies, under half of the missing clones stem from an unresolved V gene, and the remainder is unexplained. V and J calls and clone size are those listed in that table; D and trimming were worked out from the DNA. This sample lists approximately 160,000 clones; just over 90% were detected once. The ten largest make up around 0.99% of the sample.

The V end loses 3 bases and the J end loses 7 bases, and a stretch of 9 bases separates them. The CDR3 measures 12 amino acids from cysteine to phenylalanine. The read is trimmed to its CDR3 DNA, 36 bases read in frame from base 1. The rearranged chain carries TRBV12-3 or TRBV12-4 and TRBJ1-1; the D gene is possibly TRBD1, with 5 bases matching. The source of this sequence is an adult who received the AZD1222 COVID-19 vaccine. The sequenced sample was peripheral blood, obtained 28 days after the second AZD1222 dose. This receptor carries the CDR3 CASSFVQGEAFF. The DNA sequence is given as TGTGCCAGCAGTTTTGTTCAGGGTGAAGCTTTCTTT.